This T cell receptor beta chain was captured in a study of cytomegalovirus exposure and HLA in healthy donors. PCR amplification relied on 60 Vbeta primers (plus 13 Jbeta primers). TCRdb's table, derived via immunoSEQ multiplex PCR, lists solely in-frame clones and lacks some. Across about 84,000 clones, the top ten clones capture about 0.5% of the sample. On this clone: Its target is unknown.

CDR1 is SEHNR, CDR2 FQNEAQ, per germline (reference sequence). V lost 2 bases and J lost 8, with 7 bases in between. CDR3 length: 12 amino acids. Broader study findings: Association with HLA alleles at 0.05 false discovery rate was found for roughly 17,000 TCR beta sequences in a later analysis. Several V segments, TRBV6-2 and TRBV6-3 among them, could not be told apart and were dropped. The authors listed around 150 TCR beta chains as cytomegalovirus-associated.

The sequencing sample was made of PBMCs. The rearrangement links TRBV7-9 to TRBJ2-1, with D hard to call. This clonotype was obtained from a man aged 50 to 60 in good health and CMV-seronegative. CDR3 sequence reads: CASSLSQDEQFF. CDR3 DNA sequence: TGTGCCAGCAGCTTATCCCAGGATGAGCAGTTCTTC.